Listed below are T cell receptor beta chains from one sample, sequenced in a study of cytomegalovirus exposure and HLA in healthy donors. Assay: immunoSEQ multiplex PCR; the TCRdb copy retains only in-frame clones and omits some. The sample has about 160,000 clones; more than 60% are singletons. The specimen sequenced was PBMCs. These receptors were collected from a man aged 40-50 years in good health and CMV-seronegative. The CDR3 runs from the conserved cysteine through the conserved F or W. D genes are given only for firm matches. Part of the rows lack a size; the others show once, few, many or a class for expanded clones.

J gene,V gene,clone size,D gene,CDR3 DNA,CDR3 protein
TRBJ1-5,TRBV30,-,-,TGTGCCTGGAGTCCGGAAGGGGCCGGCAATCAGCCCCAGCATTTT,CAWSPEGAGNQPQHF
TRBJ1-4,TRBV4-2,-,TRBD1,TGTGCCAGCAGCCAAGGGGGAAACAGGGGGGATGAAAAACTGTTTTTT,CASSQGGNRGDEKLFF
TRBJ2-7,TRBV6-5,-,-,TGTGCCAGCAGTTACTCTACAGACTACGAGCAGTACTTC,CASSYSTDYEQYF
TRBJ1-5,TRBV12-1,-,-,TGTGCCAGCAGCCCCAGGGGGCAGGGCTTAAATCAGCCCCAGCATTTT,CASSPRGQGLNQPQHF
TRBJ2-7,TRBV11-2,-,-,TGTGCCAGCAGCTCCCTAAGTGACTCCTACGAGCAGTACTTC,CASSSLSDSYEQYF
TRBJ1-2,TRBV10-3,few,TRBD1,TGTGCCATCAGTGGACAGGGGGACTATGGCTACACCTTC,CAISGQGDYGYTF
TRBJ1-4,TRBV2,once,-,TGTGCCAGCAGTGAGCTGAGACGGGATAATGAAAAACTGTTTTTT,CASSELRRDNEKLFF
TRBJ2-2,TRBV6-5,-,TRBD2,TGTGCCAGCAGTTACTCGAGACGGGGGGTAACCGGGGAGCTGTTTTTT,CASSYSRRGVTGELFF
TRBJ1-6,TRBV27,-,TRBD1,TGTGCCAGCAGTTTATTAACAGGGGCCCATTCACCCCTCCACTTT,CASSLLTGAHSPLHF
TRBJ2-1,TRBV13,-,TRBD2,TGTGCCAGCAGCTTAGAGGGGACTAGCGGGGGGGCTTTTGAGCAGTTCTTC,CASSLEGTSGGAFEQFF
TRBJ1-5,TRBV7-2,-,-,TGTGCCAGCAGCCCCCGGCAGGGTAGTAGTCAGCCCCAGCATTTT,CASSPRQGSSQPQHF
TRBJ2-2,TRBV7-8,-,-,TGTGCCAGCAAGTGGCAGGACACCGGGGAGCTGTTTTTT,CASKWQDTGELFF